The 12 T cell receptor beta chains below come from one sample, sequenced in a study of CD4 and CD8 cells across lung adenocarcinoma regions. TCRdb called the PCR reads again in MiXCR, with one record for every CDR3 protein. The sample lists roughly 13,000 distinct CDR3 sequences, about 48% seen once, with 17% in the top ten. The material sequenced was CD4+ T cells from the center of a lung tumor. The receptors originated from a male donor with lung adenocarcinoma. The CD4 and CD8 labels of this study may be unreliable.

The CDR3 sequence is CASSLDGGAYNEQFF. The CDR3, as DNA: TGTGCCAGCAGCTTAGATGGCGGGGCCTACAATGAGCAGTTCTTC. The chain recombines TRBV7-2 with TRBJ2-1, with a tentative D call TRBD2 (6 bases). This CDR3 has 15 residues. The germline CDR1 and CDR2 sequences are SGHTA and FQGNSA. The V gene lost 1 base and the J gene lost 2 bases, with 9 bases spanning the gap.

This clonotype has just one count. Sequence at one end of the junction differs from germline and may be a read error. J is TRBJ2-3 and V is TRBV6-1; D tentatively reads TRBD1 or TRBD2 (6 bases each). The CDR3 extends over 16 amino acids. Germline CDR1 is MNHNS and CDR2 is SASEGT. CDR3 in amino acids: CVSAGHGGRDKDTQYF. The CDR3 region has the DNA TGTGTCAGCGCGGGCCACGGGGGCCGGGACAAAGATACCCAGTATTTT.

The chain is built from TRBV6-5 and TRBJ2-5; D gene unclear. Trimming left V 0 bases short and J 3 bases short, with 2 bases between. Germline V lookup: CDR1 MNHEY, CDR2 SVGAGI. The CDR3 is made up of 12 amino acids. In nucleotides, the CDR3 is TGTGCCAGCAGTTACTCGAAAGAGACCCAGTACTTC. This gives the protein CASSYSKETQYF.

This clonotype is judged medium-sized (0.01 to 0.1%). The rearrangement joins TRBV6-5 to TRBJ2-1, with a tentative D call TRBD1 (6 bases). V lost 4 bases to trimming and J lost 8 bases, with 18 bases between them. Germline values: CDR1 MNHEY, CDR2 SVGAGI. The CDR3 totals 15 residues. This CDR3 is CASSSGTTIWDEQFF. Written as DNA, the CDR3 is TGTGCCAGCAGTTCCGGGACAACGATCTGGGATGAGCAGTTCTTC.

The V gene is TRBV10-1, the J gene TRBJ2-1; 10 nucleotides agree with TRBD2. The CDR3 totals 16 residues. Germline CDR1 is WNHNN and CDR2 is SYGVQD (reference sequence). V shed 3 bases, J shed 9 bases, and the junction held 11 bases outside the gene matches. The CDR3 DNA is TGCGCCAGCAGTGAACTGACTAGCGGGCCAGTAGGTGAGCAGTTCTTC. As protein: CASSELTSGPVGEQFF.

This clonotype has a count of ten or more. The chain couples TRBV7-6 to TRBJ2-7; unclear D gene. Looked up from germline, CDR1 is SGHVS and CDR2 is FNYEAQ. The length of the CDR3 is 12 residues. Trimming pared 1 base from V and 8 bases from J, leaving 9 bases between. CDR3 amino acids: CASSLVRSKQYF. In nucleotides, the CDR3 is TGTGCCAGCAGCTTAGTGCGGTCTAAGCAGTACTTC. Combining the CDR3 with reference TRBV7-6 and TRBJ2-7 gives the whole variable domain GAGVSQSPRYKVTKRGQDVALRCDPISGHVSLYWYRQALGQGPEFLTYFNYEAQQDKSGLPNDRFSAERPEGSISTLTIQRTEQRDSAMYRCASSLVRSKQYFGPGTRLTVT.

This clonotype was found many times. The chain is built from TRBV4-1 and TRBJ2-3; TRBD2 matches at 10 bases. The CDR3 sequence is 21 residues long. Looked up from germline, CDR1 is MGHRA and CDR2 is YSYEKL. V shed 4 bases, J shed 4 bases, and the junction held 23 bases outside the gene matches. CDR3 in DNA: TGCGCCAGCAGCCCCTCCGGGAACGTACTAGCGGGGCCAGGTGTCGCAGATACGCAGTATTTT. It translates to CASSPSGNVLAGPGVADTQYF.

This clonotype was picked up many times. V and J are TRBV12-3 or TRBV12-4 and TRBJ2-2, with TRBD1 as a possible D gene (5 bases). The CDR3 contains 15 residues. With 3 bases removed from V and 4 bases from J, the gap between germline ends came to 12 bases. CDR3: CASSFGSGRTGELFF. CDR3 DNA sequence: TGTGCCAGCAGTTTCGGTTCAGGGCGCACCGGGGAGCTGTTTTTT.

The chain joins TRBV20-1 to TRBJ2-1, with 12 nucleotides matching TRBD1. From germline, CDR1 is DFQATT and CDR2 SNEGSKA (reference sequence). V dropped 3 bases and J dropped 5; count of bases not matched to a gene: 5. This CDR3 is 15 amino acids long. DNA of the CDR3: TGCAGTGCTAGGGGGACAGGGGGCAAGCACAATGAGCAGTTCTTC. It yields the protein CSARGTGGKHNEQFF.

This chain connects TRBV6-1 to TRBJ2-1; a possible D gene is TRBD1 (7 bases). The end of the DNA aligns better with TRBJ2-7, so the J call may be wrong. There are 13 residues in the CDR3. The V gene's germline CDR1 is MNHNS and CDR2 SASEGT. CDR3 sequence: CASSWGQGGEQYF. Here the CDR3 DNA reads TGTGCCAGCAGCTGGGGCCAGGGGGGCGAGCAGTACTTC.

This clonotype appeared many times. The chain joins TRBV12-3 or TRBV12-4 to TRBJ2-2, with 8 bases that match TRBD1. This CDR3 has 15 residues. The ends lost 4 bases at V and 4 bases at J; junction bases unmatched: 5. The CDR3 nucleotides read TGTGCCAGCAGTTCAGGGGGCGCGAGCACCGGGGAGCTGTTTTTT. This codes for CASSSGGASTGELFF.

A note on this clonotype: The final CDR3 position lacks the conserved phenylalanine or tryptophan, pointing to a likely read error. The gene calls are TRBV27 and TRBJ2-2; tentative D call: TRBD1 (6 bases). Looked up from germline, CDR1 is MNHEY and CDR2 is SMNVEV (reference sequence). The CDR3 length is 13 residues. V dropped 5 bases and J dropped 5 bases, with 9 bases sitting between them. CDR3 bases: TGTGCCAGCAGTCCACAGGGTACCGGGGAGCTGTTTTGT. Amino acid sequence: CASSPQGTGELFC.